Sequencing of this T cell receptor (beta chain) was carried out in a study of blood T cell repertoires in COVID-19. Across the study: The study drew acute and convalescent COVID-19 samples from the United States, Italy and Spain.

Sequenced by immunoSEQ multiplex PCR; TCRdb stores in-frame clones only, minus some. The table shows approximately 300,000 clones, with roughly 84% occurring only once. This CDR3 has 13 amino acids. CDR1 is SNHLY and CDR2 is FYNNEI in the germline V gene. Trimming took 5 bases from V and 4 from J, leaving 11 bases between them. A word on this clone: Other DNA sequences in the sample encode the same CDR3.

Sequencing was done on a sample of peripheral blood. The chain joins TRBV2 to TRBJ1-2; D is perhaps TRBD1 (6 bases). This TCR was sampled from a human donor with COVID-19, enrolled during active disease. The donor label of this sample is uncertain. CDR3 coding DNA: TGTGCCAGCAGTTTACAGGGAAGCTATGGCTACACCTTC. It yields the protein CASSLQGSYGYTF.